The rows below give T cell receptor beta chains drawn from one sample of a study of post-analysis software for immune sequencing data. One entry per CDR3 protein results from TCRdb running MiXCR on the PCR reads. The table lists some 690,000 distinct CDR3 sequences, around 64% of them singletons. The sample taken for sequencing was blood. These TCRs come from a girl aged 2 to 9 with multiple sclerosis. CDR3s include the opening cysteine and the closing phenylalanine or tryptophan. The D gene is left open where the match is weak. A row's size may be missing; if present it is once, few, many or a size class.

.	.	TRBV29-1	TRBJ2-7	CSVAVDHEQYF	TGCAGCGTTGCAGTAGACCACGAGCAGTACTTC
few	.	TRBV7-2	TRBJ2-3	CASSSMADTQYF	TGTGCCAGCAGCTCCATGGCAGATACGCAGTATTTT
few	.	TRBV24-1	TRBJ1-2	CATSEDDSNYGYTF	TGTGCCACCAGTGAAGATGACAGCAACTATGGCTACACCTTC
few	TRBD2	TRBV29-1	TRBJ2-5	CSVDGGELETQYF	TGCAGCGTTGATGGGGGGGAATTAGAGACCCAGTACTTC
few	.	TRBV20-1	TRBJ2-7	CSARDLDSSYEQYF	TGCAGTGCTAGAGATCTGGACAGCTCCTACGAGCAGTACTTC
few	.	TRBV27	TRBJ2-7	CANPGARGCEQYF	TGTGCCAACCCGGGGGCCAGGGGATGCGAGCAGTACTTC
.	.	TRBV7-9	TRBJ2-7	CASSLMAGPPPYEQYF	TGTGCCAGCAGCTTGATGGCAGGACCCCCTCCTTACGAGCAGTACTTC
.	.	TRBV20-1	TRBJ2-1	CSARVYAGEQFF	TGCAGTGCTAGAGTCTACGCGGGTGAGCAGTTCTTC
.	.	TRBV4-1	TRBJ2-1	CASSQEWASDRPFNDEQFF	TGCGCCAGCAGCCAAGAATGGGCTAGCGACAGGCCCTTTAACGATGAGCAGTTCTTC
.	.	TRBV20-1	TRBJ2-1	CSRLGSFKNEQFF	TGCAGTCGACTAGGCTCATTTAAAAATGAGCAGTTCTTC
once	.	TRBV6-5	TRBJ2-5	CASIGSGTQYF	TGTGCCAGCATCGGCAGCGGGACCCAGTACTTC
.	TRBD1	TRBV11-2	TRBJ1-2	CASSFWPTGGPYRYGYTF	TGTGCCAGCAGCTTCTGGCCGACAGGGGGGCCTTATCGGTATGGCTACACCTTC
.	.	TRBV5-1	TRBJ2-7	CASSLAPEGDEQYF	TGCGCCAGCAGCTTGGCCCCTGAGGGGGACGAGCAGTACTTC
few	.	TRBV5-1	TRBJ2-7	CASSFPPPDEQYF	TGCGCCAGCAGCTTTCCCCCCCCCGACGAGCAGTACTTC
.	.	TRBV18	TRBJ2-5	CASSTQTVQETQYF	TGTGCCAGCTCCACACAAACAGTCCAAGAGACCCAGTACTTC
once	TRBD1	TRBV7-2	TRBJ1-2	CASSSYGTGDYGYTF	TGTGCCAGCAGCTCGTATGGGACAGGGGACTATGGCTACACCTTC
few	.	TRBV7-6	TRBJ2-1	CASSLEVAGKNVNEQFF	TGTGCCAGCAGCTTAGAGGTTGCGGGCAAGAATGTCAATGAGCAGTTCTTC
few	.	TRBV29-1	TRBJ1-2	CSVGGQNYGYTF	TGCAGCGTCGGCGGCCAAAACTATGGCTACACCTTC
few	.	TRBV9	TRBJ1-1	CASSDQGLNTEAFF	TGTGCCAGCAGCGACCAAGGTTTGAACACTGAAGCTTTCTTT
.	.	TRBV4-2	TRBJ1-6	CASGEGGDNSPLHF	TGTGCCAGCGGCGAGGGGGGGGATAATTCACCCCTCCACTTT
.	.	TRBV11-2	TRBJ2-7	CASSLESTVFYEQYF	TGTGCCAGCAGCTTAGAATCGACAGTTTTCTACGAGCAGTACTTC
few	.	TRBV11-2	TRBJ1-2	CASSLDRFGGYTF	TGTGCTAGCAGCTTAGACAGGTTTGGTGGCTACACCTTC
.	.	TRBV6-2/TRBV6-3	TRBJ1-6	CASSWTENNSPLHF	TGTGCCAGCAGTTGGACGGAAAATAATTCACCCCTCCACTTT
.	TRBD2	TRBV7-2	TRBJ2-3	CASSLTSSGVSTDTQYF	TGTGCCAGCAGCTTGACGTCTAGCGGGGTGAGCACAGATACGCAGTATTTT
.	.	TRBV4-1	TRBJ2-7	CAGSQDPGILTYEQYF	TGCGCCGGCAGCCAAGATCCGGGAATCTTGACCTACGAGCAGTACTTC
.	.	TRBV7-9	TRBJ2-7	CASIPQGRYEQYF	TGTGCCAGCATACCACAGGGACGCTACGAGCAGTACTTC
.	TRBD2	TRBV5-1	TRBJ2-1	CASSSHFGSREGDEQFF	TGCGCCAGCAGCTCCCATTTCGGGTCGCGGGAGGGGGATGAGCAGTTCTTC
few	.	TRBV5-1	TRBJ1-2	CASSLGQTWDYGYTF	TGCGCCAGCAGCTTGGGACAGACTTGGGACTATGGCTACACCTTC
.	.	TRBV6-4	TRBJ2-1	CASSRGPIEQFF	TGTGCCAGCAGTCGGGGACCGATAGAGCAGTTCTTC
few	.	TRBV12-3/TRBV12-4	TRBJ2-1	CASSLGGRVHNEQFF	TGTGCCAGCAGTTTAGGAGGTAGGGTGCACAATGAGCAGTTCTTC
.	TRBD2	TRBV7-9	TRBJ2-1	CASSRGTSQSYNEQFF	TGTGCCAGCAGCCGAGGGACTAGCCAATCCTACAATGAGCAGTTCTTC
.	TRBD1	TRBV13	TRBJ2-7	CASSAVGTAPYEQYF	TGTGCCAGCAGTGCGGTAGGGACAGCTCCCTACGAGCAGTACTTC
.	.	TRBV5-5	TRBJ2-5	CASSLRGRIGTQYF	TGTGCCAGCAGCTTGCGCGGCAGGATCGGGACCCAGTACTTC
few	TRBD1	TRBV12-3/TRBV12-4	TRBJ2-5	CASSFSDRAQETQYF	TGTGCCAGCAGTTTTTCCGACAGGGCCCAAGAGACCCAGTACTTC
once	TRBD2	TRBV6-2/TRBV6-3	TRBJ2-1	CASSSVGTSGEQFF	TGTGCCAGCAGTAGTGTCGGGACTAGCGGTGAGCAGTTCTTC
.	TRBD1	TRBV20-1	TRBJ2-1	CSAERPGQTGYNEQFF	TGCAGTGCCGAGCGACCGGGACAGACGGGCTACAATGAGCAGTTCTTC
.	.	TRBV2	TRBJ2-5	CASTQFSATQYF	TGTGCCAGCACTCAATTTAGCGCGACCCAGTACTTC
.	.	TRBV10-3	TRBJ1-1	CAISENTEAFF	TGTGCCATCTCAGAGAACACTGAAGCTTTCTTT
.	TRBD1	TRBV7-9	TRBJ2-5	CASRHTNGQGQETQYF	TGTGCCAGCAGACATACCAACGGACAGGGTCAAGAGACCCAGTACTTC
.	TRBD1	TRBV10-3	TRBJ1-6	CAISEHGTGVILPLHF	TGTGCCATCAGTGAGCACGGGACAGGCGTAATATTGCCCCTCCACTTT
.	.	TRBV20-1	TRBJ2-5	CSARDKRGGLETQYF	TGCAGTGCTAGAGATAAGAGGGGGGGGCTGGAGACCCAGTACTTC
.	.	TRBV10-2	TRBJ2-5	CASKTVQETQYF	TGCGCTAGCAAAACAGTTCAAGAGACCCAGTACTTC